The clone carrying this T cell receptor beta chain appeared once. The data derive from a study of radiation and T cells in renal cell carcinoma. Only in-frame clones appear in the TCRdb table, and some are missing; sequencing was by immunoSEQ multiplex PCR. The sample has about 170,000 clones; roughly nine tenths are singletons. This CDR3 region has 16 residues. CDR1 and CDR2 from the germline V gene are SGDLS and YYNGEE. Trimming at V came to 3 bases and at J to 0 bases, leaving 5 bases not matched to a gene. Time point given: blood 4 weeks post-SBRT, at nephrectomy. Specified treatment: 15 Gy SBRT to primary tumor, nephrectomy 4 weeks later. Nephrectomy followed 15 Gy stereotactic body radiation by 4 weeks. The tumor was a clear cell renal cell carcinoma.

Material: blood, obtained from a patient whose treatment included radiotherapy and nephrectomy. The clonotype was recovered from a woman in her forties or fifties with renal cell carcinoma. The chain couples TRBV9 to TRBJ2-5; 10 nucleotides agree with TRBD2. This chain's CDR3 is CASSGGLAVYQETQYF. CDR3 coding DNA: TGTGCCAGCAGCGGAGGACTAGCGGTGTACCAAGAGACCCAGTACTTC.